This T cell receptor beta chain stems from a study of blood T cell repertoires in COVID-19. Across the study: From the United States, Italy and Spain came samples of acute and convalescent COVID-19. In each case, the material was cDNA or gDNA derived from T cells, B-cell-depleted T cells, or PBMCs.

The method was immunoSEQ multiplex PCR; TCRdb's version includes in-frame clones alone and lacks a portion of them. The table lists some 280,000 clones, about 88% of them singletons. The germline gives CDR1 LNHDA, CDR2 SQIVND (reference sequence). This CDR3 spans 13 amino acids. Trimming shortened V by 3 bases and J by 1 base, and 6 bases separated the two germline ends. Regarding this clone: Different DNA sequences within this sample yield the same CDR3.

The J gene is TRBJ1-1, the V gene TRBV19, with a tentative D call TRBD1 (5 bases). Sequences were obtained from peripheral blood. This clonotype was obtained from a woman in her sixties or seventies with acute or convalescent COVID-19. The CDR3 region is CASSIGANTEAFF. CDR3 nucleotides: TGTGCCAGTAGTATTGGGGCGAACACTGAAGCTTTCTTT.